This T cell receptor beta chain appears in the sequencing data of a study of human T cells and chemical hapten exposure. TCRdb processed the RACE reads anew with MiXCR; each CDR3 protein has one entry. The profile shows approximately 350,000 distinct CDR3 sequences, around 7% of them singletons. The time point denotes: patch test 1, 2 weeks after DPC sensitization. Treatment given: therapeutic diphenylcyclopropenone sensitization with weekly scalp DPC. Germline CDR1 is MNHEY and CDR2 is SVGEGT. The V end lost 6 bases, the J end lost 4 bases, and 10 bases lay between the germline ends. The CDR3 extends over 13 amino acids. This clonotype was counted at least ten times.

The specimen was whole blood, collected in connection with sensitization to the hapten diphenylcyclopropenone (DPC). This TCR was sampled from a young woman with alopecia areata. Some clones in this sample may be carry-over from other donors' samples. The chain carries TRBV6-2 or TRBV6-3 and TRBJ2-1; D is unresolved. The DNA for the CDR3 is TGTGCCAGCAGCAGACACGGGTACAATGAGCAGTTCTTC. Translating gives CASSRHGYNEQFF.